What follows describes a single TCR beta chain. This CDR3 has 16 residues. In germline, CDR1 is SGHTA, CDR2 FQGTGA. The V end was cut by 5 bases, the J end by 4 bases, with 18 bases between. The method was immunoSEQ multiplex PCR; TCRdb's version includes in-frame clones alone and lacks a portion of them. The sample holds about 380,000 clones, roughly 94% seen once. The data derive from a study of shared T cell receptors in the human thymus. The specimen sequenced was thymocytes. This TCR derives from a human donor. The chain joins TRBV7-3 to TRBJ2-1, with D perhaps TRBD1 (5 bases). The CDR3 is CASSTLPSGRYNEQFF. The CDR3 DNA is TGTGCCAGCAGCACACTCCCCTCAGGGCGATACAATGAGCAGTTCTTC.